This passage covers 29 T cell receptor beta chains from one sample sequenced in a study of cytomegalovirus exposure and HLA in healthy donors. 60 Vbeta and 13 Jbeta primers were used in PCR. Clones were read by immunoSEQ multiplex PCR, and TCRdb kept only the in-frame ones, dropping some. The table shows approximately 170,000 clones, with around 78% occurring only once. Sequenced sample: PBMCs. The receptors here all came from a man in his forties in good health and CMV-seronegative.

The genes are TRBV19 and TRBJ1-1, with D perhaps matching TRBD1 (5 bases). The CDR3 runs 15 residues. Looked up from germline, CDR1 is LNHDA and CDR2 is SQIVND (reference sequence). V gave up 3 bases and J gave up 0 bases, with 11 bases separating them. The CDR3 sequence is CASSIGSGMNTEAFF. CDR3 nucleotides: TGTGCCAGTAGTATCGGGTCAGGGATGAACACTGAAGCTTTCTTT. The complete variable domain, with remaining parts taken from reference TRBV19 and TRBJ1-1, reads DGGITQSPKYLFRKEGQNVTLSCEQNLNHDAMYWYRQDPGQGLRLIYYSQIVNDFQKGDIAEGYSVSREKKESFPLTVTSAQKNPTAFYLCASSIGSGMNTEAFFGQGTRLTVV.

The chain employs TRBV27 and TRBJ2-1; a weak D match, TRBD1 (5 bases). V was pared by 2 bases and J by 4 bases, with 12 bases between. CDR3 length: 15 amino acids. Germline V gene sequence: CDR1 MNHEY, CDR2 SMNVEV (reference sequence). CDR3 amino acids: CASSLSQRGYNEQFF. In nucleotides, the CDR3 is TGTGCCAGCAGTTTAAGCCAAAGGGGTTACAATGAGCAGTTCTTC.

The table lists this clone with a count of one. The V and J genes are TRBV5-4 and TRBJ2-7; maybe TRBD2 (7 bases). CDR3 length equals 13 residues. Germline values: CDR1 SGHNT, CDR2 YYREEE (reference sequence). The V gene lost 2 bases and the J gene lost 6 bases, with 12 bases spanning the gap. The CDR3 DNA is TGTGCCAGCAGCTTACCGGGGGGCTTCGAGCAGTACTTC. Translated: CASSLPGGFEQYF.

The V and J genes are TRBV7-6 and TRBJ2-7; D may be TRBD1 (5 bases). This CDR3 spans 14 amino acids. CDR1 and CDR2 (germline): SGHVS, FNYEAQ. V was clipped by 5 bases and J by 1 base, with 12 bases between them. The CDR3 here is CASSPERQSYEQYF. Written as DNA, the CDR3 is TGTGCCAGCAGCCCGGAAAGACAGTCCTACGAGCAGTACTTC.

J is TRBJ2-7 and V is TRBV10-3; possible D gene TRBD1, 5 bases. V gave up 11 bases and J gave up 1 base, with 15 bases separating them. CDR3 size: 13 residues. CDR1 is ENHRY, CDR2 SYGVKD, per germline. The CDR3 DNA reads TGTGCCTGCTCGACAGAGACTTCCTACGAGCAGTACTTC. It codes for CACSTETSYEQYF.

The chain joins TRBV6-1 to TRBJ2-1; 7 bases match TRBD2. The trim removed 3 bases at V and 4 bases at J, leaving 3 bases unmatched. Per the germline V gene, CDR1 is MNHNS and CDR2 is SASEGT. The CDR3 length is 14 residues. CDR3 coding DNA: TGTGCCAGCAGTGAGGGAGCGGGATACAATGAGCAGTTCTTC. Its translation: CASSEGAGYNEQFF.

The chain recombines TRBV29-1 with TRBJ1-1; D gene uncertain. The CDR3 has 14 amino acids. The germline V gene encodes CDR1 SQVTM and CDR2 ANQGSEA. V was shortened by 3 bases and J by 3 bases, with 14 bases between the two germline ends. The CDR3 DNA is TGCAGCGTTGAGGTACGGGTCAAGGACACTGAAGCTTTCTTT. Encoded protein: CSVEVRVKDTEAFF. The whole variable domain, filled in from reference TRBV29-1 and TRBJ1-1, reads SAVISQKPSRDICQRGTSLTIQCQVDSQVTMMFWYRQQPGQSLTLIATANQGSEATYESGFVIDKFPISRPNLTFSTLTVSNMSPEDSSIYLCSVEVRVKDTEAFFGQGTRLTVV.

CDR3 coding DNA: TGTGCCAGCAGTTCATCGGGGGACTATGGCTACACCTTC. Translated: CASSSSGDYGYTF. The V call is TRBV6-6, the J call TRBJ1-2; tentative D call: TRBD1 (5 bases). CDR3 length equals 13 residues. Trimming left V 4 bases short and J 3 bases short, with 9 bases between. Per the germline V gene, CDR1 is MNHNY and CDR2 is SVGAGI (reference sequence).

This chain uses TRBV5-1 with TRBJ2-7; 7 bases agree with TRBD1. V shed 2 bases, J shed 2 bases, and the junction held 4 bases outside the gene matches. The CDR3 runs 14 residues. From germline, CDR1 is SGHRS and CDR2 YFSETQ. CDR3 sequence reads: CASSLGTVPYEQYF. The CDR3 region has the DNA TGCGCCAGCAGCTTAGGGACAGTCCCCTACGAGCAGTACTTC.

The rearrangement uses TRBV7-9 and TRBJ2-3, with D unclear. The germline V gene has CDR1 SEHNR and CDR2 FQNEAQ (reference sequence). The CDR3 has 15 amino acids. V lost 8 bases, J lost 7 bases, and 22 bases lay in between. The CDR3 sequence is CASRAYGDWANTQYF. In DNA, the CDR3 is TGTGCCAGCCGAGCTTACGGTGATTGGGCTAATACGCAGTATTTT.

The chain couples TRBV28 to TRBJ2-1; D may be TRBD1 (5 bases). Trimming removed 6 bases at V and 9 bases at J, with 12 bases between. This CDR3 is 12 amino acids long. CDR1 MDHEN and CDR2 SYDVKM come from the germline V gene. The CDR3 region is CASRRSQGEQFF. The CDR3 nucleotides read TGTGCCAGCAGGCGGTCGCAGGGTGAGCAGTTCTTC.

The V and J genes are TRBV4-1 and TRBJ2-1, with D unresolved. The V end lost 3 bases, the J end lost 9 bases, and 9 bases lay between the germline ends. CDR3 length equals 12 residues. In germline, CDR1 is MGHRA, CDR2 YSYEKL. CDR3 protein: CASSQMATEQFF. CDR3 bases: TGCGCCAGCAGCCAGATGGCAACTGAGCAGTTCTTC.

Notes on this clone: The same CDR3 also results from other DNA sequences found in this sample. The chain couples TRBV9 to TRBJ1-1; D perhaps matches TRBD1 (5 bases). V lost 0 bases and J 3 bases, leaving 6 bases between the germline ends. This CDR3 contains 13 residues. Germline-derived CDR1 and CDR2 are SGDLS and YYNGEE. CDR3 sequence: CASSVAGDTEAFF. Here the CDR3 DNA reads TGTGCCAGCAGCGTAGCGGGGGACACTGAAGCTTTCTTT.

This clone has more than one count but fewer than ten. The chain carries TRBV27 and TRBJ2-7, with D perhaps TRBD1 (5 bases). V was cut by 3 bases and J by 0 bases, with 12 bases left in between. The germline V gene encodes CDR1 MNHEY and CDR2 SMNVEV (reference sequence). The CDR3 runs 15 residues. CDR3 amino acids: CASSLFRADSYEQYF. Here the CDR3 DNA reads TGTGCCAGCAGTTTGTTCAGGGCTGACTCCTACGAGCAGTACTTC.

CDR3 DNA sequence: TGTGCCAGCAGCGTTAGCGGTGGGAGCACAGATACGCAGTATTTT. It encodes CASSVSGGSTDTQYF. The V and J genes are TRBV9 and TRBJ2-3; TRBD2 is a possible D gene (6 bases). V gave up 2 bases and J gave up 0 bases, with 10 bases separating them. In germline, CDR1 is SGDLS, CDR2 YYNGEE. The length of the CDR3 is 15 residues. Full variable domain (missing parts from reference TRBV9 and TRBJ2-3): DSGVTQTPKHLITATGQRVTLRCSPRSGDLSVYWYQQSLDQGLQFLIQYYNGEERAKGNILERFSAQQFPDLHSELNLSSLELGDSALYFCASSVSGGSTDTQYFGPGTRLTVL.

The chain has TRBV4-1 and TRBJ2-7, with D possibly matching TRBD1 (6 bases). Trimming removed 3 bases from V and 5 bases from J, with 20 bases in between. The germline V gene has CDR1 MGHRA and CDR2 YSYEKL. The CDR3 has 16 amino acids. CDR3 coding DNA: TGCGCCAGCAGCCACCGTAAGCAGGGGAAAGATCACGAGCAGTACGTC. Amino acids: CASSHRKQGKDHEQYV.

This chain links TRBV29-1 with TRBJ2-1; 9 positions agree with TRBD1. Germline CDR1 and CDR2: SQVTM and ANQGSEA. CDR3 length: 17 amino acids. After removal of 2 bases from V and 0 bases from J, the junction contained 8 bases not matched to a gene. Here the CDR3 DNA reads TGCAGCGTTGAACTGCGGGGACAGGGTCGCTCCTACAATGAGCAGTTCTTC. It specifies CSVELRGQGRSYNEQFF.

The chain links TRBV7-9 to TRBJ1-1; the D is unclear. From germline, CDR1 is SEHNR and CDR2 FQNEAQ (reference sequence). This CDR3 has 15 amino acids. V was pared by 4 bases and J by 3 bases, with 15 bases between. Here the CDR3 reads CASSSSWGGYTEAFF. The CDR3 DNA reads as TGTGCCAGCAGCTCTAGTTGGGGAGGTTACACTGAAGCTTTCTTT.

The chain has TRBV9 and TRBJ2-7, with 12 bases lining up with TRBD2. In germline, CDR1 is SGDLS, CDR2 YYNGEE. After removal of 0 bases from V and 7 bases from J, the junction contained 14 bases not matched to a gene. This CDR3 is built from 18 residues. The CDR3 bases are TGTGCCAGCAGCGTAGCCCCTTTTACTAGCGGGAGGAGGGATGAGCAGTACTTC. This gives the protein CASSVAPFTSGRRDEQYF.

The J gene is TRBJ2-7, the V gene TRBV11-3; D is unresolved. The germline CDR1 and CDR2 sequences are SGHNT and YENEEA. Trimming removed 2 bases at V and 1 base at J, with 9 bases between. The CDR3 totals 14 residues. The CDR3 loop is CASSLNEESYEQYF. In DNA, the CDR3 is TGTGCCAGCAGCTTAAATGAGGAATCCTACGAGCAGTACTTC.

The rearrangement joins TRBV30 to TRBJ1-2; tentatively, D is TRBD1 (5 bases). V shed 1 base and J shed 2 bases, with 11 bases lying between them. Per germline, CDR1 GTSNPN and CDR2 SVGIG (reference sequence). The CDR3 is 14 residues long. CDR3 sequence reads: CAWSETRVNYGYTF. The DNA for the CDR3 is TGTGCCTGGAGTGAAACCAGGGTAAACTATGGCTACACCTTC.

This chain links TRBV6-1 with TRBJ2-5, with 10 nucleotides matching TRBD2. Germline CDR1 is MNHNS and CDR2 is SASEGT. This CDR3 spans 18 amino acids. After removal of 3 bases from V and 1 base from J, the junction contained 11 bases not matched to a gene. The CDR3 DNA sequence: TGTGCCAGCAGTGACCCAAAGCGGAGCGGGAGGGTCCAAGAGACCCAGTACTTC. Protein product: CASSDPKRSGRVQETQYF.

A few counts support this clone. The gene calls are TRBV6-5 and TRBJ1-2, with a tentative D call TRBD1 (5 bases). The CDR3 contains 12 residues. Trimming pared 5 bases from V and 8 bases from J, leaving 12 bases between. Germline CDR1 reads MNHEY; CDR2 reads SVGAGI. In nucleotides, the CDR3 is TGTGCCAGCAGTCGACAGCAACTCGGCTACACCTTC. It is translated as CASSRQQLGYTF.

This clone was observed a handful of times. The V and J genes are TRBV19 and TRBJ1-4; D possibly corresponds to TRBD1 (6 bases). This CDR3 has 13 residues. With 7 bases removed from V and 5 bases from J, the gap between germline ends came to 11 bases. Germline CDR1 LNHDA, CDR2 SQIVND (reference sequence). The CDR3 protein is CASKGTNNEKLFF. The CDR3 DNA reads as TGTGCCAGTAAAGGGACAAACAATGAAAAACTGTTTTTT.

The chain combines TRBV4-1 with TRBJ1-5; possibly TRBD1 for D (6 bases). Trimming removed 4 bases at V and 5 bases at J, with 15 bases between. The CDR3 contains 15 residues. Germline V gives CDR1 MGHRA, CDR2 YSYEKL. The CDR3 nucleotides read TGCGCCAGCAGCCTCACAGGGTTGAGTGATCAGCCCCAGCATTTT. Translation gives CASSLTGLSDQPQHF.

This CDR3 is CASSYSVQGSSYEQYF. CDR3 nucleotide sequence: TGTGCCAGCAGTTACTCGGTGCAGGGGAGCTCCTACGAGCAGTACTTC. This chain connects TRBV6-6 to TRBJ2-7, with D possibly being TRBD1 (6 bases). This CDR3 region has 16 residues. From germline, CDR1 is MNHNY and CDR2 SVGAGI (reference sequence). The ends were cut back, 0 bases at V and 0 bases at J, with 12 bases in the middle.

CDR3 in DNA: TGTGCCTGGTCAGGGGGCCGTTACGAGCAGTACTTC. It is translated as CAWSGGRYEQYF. This chain uses TRBV30 with TRBJ2-7; TRBD1 aligns across 8 bases. The CDR3 extends over 12 amino acids. The junction had 4 bases not matched to a gene; V was cut back by 5 bases and J by 4 bases. Germline V gene lookup returns CDR1 GTSNPN and CDR2 SVGIG (reference sequence).

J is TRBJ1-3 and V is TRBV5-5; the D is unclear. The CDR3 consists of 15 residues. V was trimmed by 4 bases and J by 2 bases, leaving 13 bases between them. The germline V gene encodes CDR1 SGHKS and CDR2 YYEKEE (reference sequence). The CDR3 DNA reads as TGTGCCAGCAGCCCAACTGCAACAGCTGGAAACACCATATATTTT. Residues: CASSPTATAGNTIYF.

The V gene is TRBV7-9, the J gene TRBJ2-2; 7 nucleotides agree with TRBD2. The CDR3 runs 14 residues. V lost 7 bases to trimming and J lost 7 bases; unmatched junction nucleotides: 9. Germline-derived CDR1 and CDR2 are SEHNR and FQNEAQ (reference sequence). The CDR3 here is CASKGAGVNGELFF. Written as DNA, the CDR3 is TGTGCCAGCAAAGGGGCGGGAGTAAACGGGGAGCTGTTTTTT.